The 10 T cell receptor beta chains listed next were all sequenced from one sample in a study of neurological immune-mediated disorders. TCRdb re-derived calls from the 5' RACE reads in MiXCR, one entry per CDR3 protein. The profile shows about 62,000 distinct CDR3 sequences, around 4.8% of them singletons. Material: PBMCs. All receptors derive from a woman aged 45-65 years with multiple sclerosis.

The chain is built from TRBV6-2 or TRBV6-3 and TRBJ2-5; the D call may be TRBD1 or TRBD2 (7 bases each). The V end was cut by 7 bases, the J end by 5 bases, with 26 bases between. The CDR3 is 17 amino acids. Germline assignment: CDR1 MNHEY and CDR2 SVGEGT. The CDR3 DNA sequence: TGTGCCAGCACCCGACGGGGGGCCTACAGGGGCGACGAGACCCAGTACTTC. Its translation is CASTRRGAYRGDETQYF.

There are many counts of this clonotype. The chain recombines TRBV20-1 with TRBJ2-2; D unresolved. Germline V gene lookup returns CDR1 DFQATT and CDR2 SNEGSKA (reference sequence). Trimming took 0 bases from V and 7 from J, leaving 9 bases between them. The CDR3 is 13 amino acids. CDR3 region: CSARDRAYGELFF. CDR3 sequence (DNA): TGCAGTGCTAGAGATCGGGCTTACGGGGAGCTGTTTTTT.

On this clonotype itself: A single base separates this from a much larger clone, so it may be a read error. The conserved final phenylalanine or tryptophan is absent from the CDR3, which likely points to a read error. The chain uses TRBV11-2 and TRBJ1-3, with D unresolved. Germline assignment: CDR1 SGHAT and CDR2 FQNNGV. V dropped 4 bases and J dropped 1 base, with 8 bases sitting between them. CDR3 size: 14 residues. CDR3 DNA sequence: TGTGCCAGCAGCTACGTTGGGTCTGGAAACACCATATATTTA. Protein sequence: CASSYVGSGNTIYL.

This clonotype has at least ten counts. The chain has TRBV4-2 and TRBJ2-3; 7 bases are shared with TRBD1. Germline CDR1 is LGHNA and CDR2 is YNFKEQ. V shed 0 bases and J 3 bases; nucleotides not matched to a gene: 12. The CDR3 is made up of 18 amino acids. This CDR3 is CASSQEGPATGRTDTQYF. CDR3 DNA sequence: TGTGCCAGCAGCCAAGAAGGTCCCGCGACAGGGAGAACAGATACGCAGTATTTT.

There are many counts of this clonotype. The DNA of the CDR3 is TGTGCCAGCAGAACCCAGGGGTGGATAGATACGCAGTATTTT. This gives the protein CASRTQGWIDTQYF. The chain combines TRBV11-2 with TRBJ2-3, with D possibly matching TRBD1 (6 bases). The V end was cut by 6 bases, the J end by 5 bases, with 15 bases between. The CDR3 extends over 14 amino acids. Germline-derived CDR1 and CDR2 are SGHAT and FQNNGV. The complete variable domain, with remaining parts taken from reference TRBV11-2 and TRBJ2-3, reads EAGVAQSPRYKIIEKRQSVAFWCNPISGHATLYWYQQILGQGPKLLIQFQNNGVVDDSQLPKDRFSAERLKGVDSTLKIQPAKLEDSAVYLCASRTQGWIDTQYFGPGTRLTVL.

This clonotype was detected ten times or more. The rearrangement uses TRBV11-3 and TRBJ2-1; possible D gene TRBD1, 6 bases. With 8 bases removed from V and 4 bases from J, the gap between germline ends came to 15 bases. The CDR3 is 14 residues long. The germline V gene has CDR1 SGHNT and CDR2 YENEEA. The CDR3 is CASATGQRYNEQFF. The CDR3 nucleotides read TGTGCCAGCGCCACGGGACAAAGGTACAATGAGCAGTTCTTC.

This clonotype was recorded at least ten times. This chain joins TRBV6-5 and TRBJ2-3, with TRBD1 as a possible D gene (6 bases). This CDR3 is 16 amino acids long. Germline V CDR1 and CDR2: MNHEY, SVGAGI. V lost 4 bases and J 0 bases, leaving 14 bases between the germline ends. CDR3 sequence (DNA): TGTGCCAGCAGTTTAAGACAGGACCTCAGCACAGATACGCAGTATTTT. It specifies CASSLRQDLSTDTQYF.

This clonotype was seen at least ten times. The chain is built from TRBV20-1 and TRBJ2-7; possible D gene TRBD1, 6 bases. Deletions cut 5 bases from V and 4 bases from J, with 12 bases between. This CDR3 has 12 residues. Germline V lookup: CDR1 DFQATT, CDR2 SNEGSKA (reference sequence). CDR3 sequence: CSASPDRYEQYF. CDR3 in DNA: TGCAGTGCTTCCCCGGACAGATACGAGCAGTACTTC.

This clonotype was seen ten or more times. The chain employs TRBV12-3 or TRBV12-4 and TRBJ2-1; TRBD1 is a possible D gene (6 bases). The CDR3 runs to 15 residues. Trimming took off 7 bases at V and 8 bases at J, with 21 bases between the two ends. CDR3 region: CASNRLGAGLDEQFF. CDR3 DNA sequence: TGTGCCAGCAATCGGTTGGGGGCAGGGCTGGATGAGCAGTTCTTC.

In this sample, this clonotype turned up many times. CDR3 DNA sequence: TGTGCCAGCAAGTTCGGGGGCTTCGGGGAGCTGTTTTTT. Translated, it gives CASKFGGFGELFF. The chain is built from TRBV6-6 and TRBJ2-2, with D perhaps given as TRBD1 or TRBD2 (6 bases each). The CDR3 spans 13 residues. CDR1 is MNHNY and CDR2 is SVGAGI in the germline V gene (reference sequence). V gave up 7 bases and J gave up 7 bases, with 13 bases separating them.